This TCR beta chain emerged from a study of blood T cells in healthy people across ages. Whole-study results and caveats: Researchers said unsorted PBMCs prevented a conclusive naive versus antigen-experienced comparison. Researchers deemed the diversity estimates from one million T cells underestimates.

The CDR3 runs to 14 residues. The ends lost 6 bases at V and 7 bases at J; junction bases unmatched: 8. Per the germline V gene, CDR1 is KGHSH and CDR2 is LQKENI. A second PCR, run for about 6 to 11 cycles, used a sample-barcoded 5' primer plus a J-beta primer mix. Unique molecular identifiers of 12 random nucleotides labeled each cDNA. No fewer than 2.5 million CDR3-containing paired-end reads came from each sample. TCRdb redid the calling of the 5' RACE reads with MiXCR, one entry per CDR3 protein. The data contain about 2 million distinct CDR3 sequences, 49% of them singletons. Regarding this clonotype: Its antigen is not identified.

This receptor was identified in a woman in her thirties or forties in good health. The chain couples TRBV18 to TRBJ2-1, with 8 bases lining up with TRBD1. Input material: blood. The CDR3 nucleotides read TGTGCCAGCTCTCGGGACAGGTATGGAAATGAGCAGTTCTTC. It is translated as CASSRDRYGNEQFF.